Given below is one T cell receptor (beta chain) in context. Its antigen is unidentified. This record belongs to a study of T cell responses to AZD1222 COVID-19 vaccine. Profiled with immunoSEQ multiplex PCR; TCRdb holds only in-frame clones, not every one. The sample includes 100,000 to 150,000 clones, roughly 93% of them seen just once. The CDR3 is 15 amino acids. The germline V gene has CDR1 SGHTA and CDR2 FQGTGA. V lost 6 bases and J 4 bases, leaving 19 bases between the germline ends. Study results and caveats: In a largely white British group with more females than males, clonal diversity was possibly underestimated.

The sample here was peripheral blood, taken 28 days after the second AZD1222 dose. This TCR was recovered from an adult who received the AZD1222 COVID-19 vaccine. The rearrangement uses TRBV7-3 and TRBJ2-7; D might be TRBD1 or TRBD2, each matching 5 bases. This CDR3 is CASSLGPTSKYEQYF. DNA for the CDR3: TGTGCCAGCAGTTTGGGACCCACCTCCAAATACGAGCAGTACTTC. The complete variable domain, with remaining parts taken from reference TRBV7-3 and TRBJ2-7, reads GAGVSQTPSNKVTEKGKYVELRCDPISGHTALYWYRQSLGQGPEFLIYFQGTGAADDSGLPNDRFFAVRPEGSVSTLKIQRTERGDSAVYLCASSLGPTSKYEQYFGPGTRLTVT.